A selection of T cell receptor beta chains follows, all from one sample in a study of OX40 agonist ivuxolimab in advanced cancers. Repertoires were generated with immunoSEQ multiplex PCR, while TCRdb's copy carries only in-frame clones and drops some. The table includes roughly 56,000 clones, 80% to 90% detected once. Here the sequenced sample was CD4+ or CD8+ T cells sorted from blood, taken in a trial of the OX40 agonist ivuxolimab. All receptors derive from an adult with an advanced solid tumor such as melanoma, head and neck, liver or kidney cancer. The CDR3 runs from the conserved cysteine through the conserved F or W. A D gene is named only where the DNA matches it firmly. A clone size is listed for some rows: how often the clone was seen (once, few, many), or a class if it is expanded.

CDR3: CASSLARTHYNEQFF
DNA: TGTGCCAGCAGCTTAGCGCGTACTCATTACAATGAGCAGTTCTTC
D: .
size: .
V: TRBV7-8
J: TRBJ2-1

CDR3: CASGGRGSPETQYF
DNA: TGTGCCAGCGGGGGCAGGGGTTCCCCAGAGACCCAGTACTTC
D: .
size: .
V: TRBV9
J: TRBJ2-5

CDR3: CASSSIQGKAHNEQFF
DNA: TGTGCCAGCAGTTCCATACAGGGGAAGGCTCACAATGAGCAGTTCTTC
D: TRBD1
size: .
V: TRBV28
J: TRBJ2-1

CDR3: CASSSEQGPPDTQYF
DNA: TGTGCCAGCAGCTCAGAACAAGGTCCCCCAGATACGCAGTATTTT
D: .
size: .
V: TRBV7-6
J: TRBJ2-3

CDR3: CASSQGGSGRAWEQYF
DNA: TGTGCCAGCAGCCAAGGGGGTAGCGGGAGGGCCTGGGAGCAGTACTTC
D: TRBD2
size: .
V: TRBV4-2
J: TRBJ2-7

CDR3: CAWSGGSYGYTF
DNA: TGTGCCTGGAGTGGTGGGAGCTATGGCTACACCTTC
D: .
size: .
V: TRBV30
J: TRBJ1-2

CDR3: CASSYIGKAFF
DNA: TGTGCCAGCAGTTACATTGGGAAAGCTTTCTTT
D: .
size: .
V: TRBV6-5
J: TRBJ1-1

CDR3: CALKGGRVTDTQYF
DNA: TGTGCCCTCAAGGGAGGGAGGGTTACAGATACGCAGTATTTT
D: TRBD2
size: .
V: TRBV7-2
J: TRBJ2-3

CDR3: CAISESVARAEAFF
DNA: TGTGCCATCAGTGAGTCGGTAGCGCGGGCTGAAGCTTTCTTT
D: .
size: .
V: TRBV10-3
J: TRBJ1-1

CDR3: CSVESGTGFSYEQYF
DNA: TGCAGCGTTGAGTCTGGGACAGGTTTCTCCTACGAGCAGTACTTC
D: TRBD1
size: .
V: TRBV29-1
J: TRBJ2-7

CDR3: CASSRQAQGDYGYTF
DNA: TGCGCCAGCAGCCGTCAGGCACAGGGAGACTATGGCTACACCTTC
D: .
size: .
V: TRBV4-1
J: TRBJ1-2

CDR3: CASSLAGSLLYNSPLHF
DNA: TGTGCCAGCAGCTTGGCTGGGTCCCTCCTTTATAATTCACCCCTCCACTTT
D: .
size: .
V: TRBV5-4
J: TRBJ1-6

CDR3: CASSRQAGGNYEQYF
DNA: TGTGCCAGCAGCCGCCAGGCGGGAGGGAACTACGAGCAGTACTTC
D: TRBD2
size: .
V: TRBV5-4
J: TRBJ2-7

CDR3: CASSFGGSSYEQYF
DNA: TGTGCCAGCAGTTTCGGAGGGTCCTCCTACGAGCAGTACTTC
D: .
size: .
V: TRBV28
J: TRBJ2-7

CDR3: CASSARQLPGANVLTF
DNA: TGTGCCAGCAGCGCACGCCAACTCCCTGGGGCCAACGTCCTGACTTTC
D: .
size: .
V: TRBV7-6
J: TRBJ2-6

CDR3: CSATRDAYTF
DNA: TGCAGTGCTACCCGGGACGCCTACACCTTC
D: .
size: once
V: TRBV20-1
J: TRBJ1-2

CDR3: CASSFETDGYTF
DNA: TGTGCCAGCAGCTTCGAAACTGATGGCTACACCTTC
D: .
size: .
V: TRBV7-9
J: TRBJ1-2

CDR3: CAHPSGERLF
DNA: TGTGCCCACCCGTCCGGGGAGCGACTCTTC
D: .
size: .
V: TRBV30
J: TRBJ2-7

CDR3: CASSLSRQGSYEQYF
DNA: TGTGCCAGCAGTTTATCACGACAGGGCTCCTACGAGCAGTACTTC
D: TRBD1
size: .
V: TRBV6-6
J: TRBJ2-7

CDR3: CASRDAVYGYTF
DNA: TGTGCCAGTAGGGACGCCGTCTATGGCTACACCTTC
D: .
size: few
V: TRBV19
J: TRBJ1-2

CDR3: CASSPRRQGARGYTF
DNA: TGTGCCAGCAGTCCTCGGCGACAGGGGGCGCGAGGCTACACCTTC
D: TRBD1
size: .
V: TRBV28
J: TRBJ1-2

CDR3: CASLAGGRTDTQYF
DNA: TGTGCCAGCTTAGCGGGGGGCCGCACAGATACGCAGTATTTT
D: TRBD2
size: once
V: TRBV2
J: TRBJ2-3

CDR3: CASSSSGLAGVNEQFF
DNA: TGTGCCAGCAGCTCATCGGGACTAGCGGGAGTCAATGAGCAGTTCTTC
D: TRBD2
size: few
V: TRBV7-9
J: TRBJ2-1

CDR3: CASSEQGFQPQHF
DNA: TGTGCCAGCAGCGAACAGGGTTTTCAGCCCCAGCATTTT
D: .
size: once
V: TRBV7-8
J: TRBJ1-5

CDR3: CASSKGQERYQPQHF
DNA: TGTGCCAGCAGCAAAGGACAGGAGCGTTATCAGCCCCAGCATTTT
D: TRBD1
size: .
V: TRBV2
J: TRBJ1-5

CDR3: CAISLRGSQETQYF
DNA: TGTGCCATCAGCCTACGGGGTAGCCAAGAGACCCAGTACTTC
D: .
size: .
V: TRBV10-3
J: TRBJ2-5

CDR3: CASSENEGLWETQYF
DNA: TGTGCCAGCAGTGAAAATGAAGGACTGTGGGAGACCCAGTACTTC
D: .
size: .
V: TRBV6-1
J: TRBJ2-5

CDR3: CASSTTRLGGVGANVLTF
DNA: TGTGCCAGCAGTACCACCCGACTAGGGGGTGTTGGGGCCAACGTCCTGACTTTC
D: .
size: .
V: TRBV27
J: TRBJ2-6

CDR3: CASSGSNGNQPQHF
DNA: TGTGCCAGCAGCGGATCGAATGGCAATCAGCCCCAGCATTTT
D: .
size: .
V: TRBV7-9
J: TRBJ1-5

CDR3: CASSADTDYGYTF
DNA: TGTGCCAGCAGTGCGGACACAGACTATGGCTACACCTTC
D: .
size: .
V: TRBV6-1
J: TRBJ1-2

CDR3: CASSPPDETQYF
DNA: TGTGCCAGCTCACCACCGGACGAGACCCAGTACTTC
D: .
size: .
V: TRBV18
J: TRBJ2-5

CDR3: CASSGQGSAQPQHF
DNA: TGTGCCAGCTCAGGACAGGGGTCCGCTCAGCCCCAGCATTTT
D: TRBD1
size: once
V: TRBV18
J: TRBJ1-5

CDR3: CASSFGTSEPYNEQFF
DNA: TGTGCCAGCAGCTTCGGGACTAGCGAACCCTACAATGAGCAGTTCTTC
D: TRBD2
size: few
V: TRBV9
J: TRBJ2-1

CDR3: CAISDGQGAYETQYF
DNA: TGTGCCATCAGTGATGGACAGGGGGCGTACGAGACCCAGTACTTC
D: TRBD1
size: .
V: TRBV10-3
J: TRBJ2-5

CDR3: CASSGRSYEQYF
DNA: TGTGCCAGCTCCGGGAGGTCCTACGAGCAGTACTTC
D: TRBD2
size: few
V: TRBV5-6
J: TRBJ2-7

CDR3: CASAQRVTGQPQHF
DNA: TGTGCCAGCGCACAGAGGGTTACGGGTCAGCCCCAGCATTTT
D: .
size: once
V: TRBV18
J: TRBJ1-5

CDR3: CAIRDGSSGNTIYF
DNA: TGTGCCATCAGGGACGGAAGCTCTGGAAACACCATATATTTT
D: .
size: .
V: TRBV10-3
J: TRBJ1-3

CDR3: CASSQGASGRRQETQYF
DNA: TGCGCCAGCAGCCAAGGAGCTAGCGGGAGGAGGCAAGAGACCCAGTACTTC
D: TRBD2
size: .
V: TRBV4-1
J: TRBJ2-5

CDR3: CASKEYGAVNNQPQHF
DNA: TGTGCCAGTAAAGAGTACGGAGCCGTGAACAATCAGCCCCAGCATTTT
D: .
size: once
V: TRBV19
J: TRBJ1-5

CDR3: CASSPFSGSSYNEQFF
DNA: TGTGCCAGCAGTCCTTTCAGCGGGAGCTCCTACAATGAGCAGTTCTTC
D: TRBD2
size: .
V: TRBV28
J: TRBJ2-1

CDR3: CASSPSSGTDLVTQYF
DNA: TGTGCCAGCAGCCCCTCTAGCGGGACTGATTTAGTGACCCAGTACTTC
D: TRBD2
size: .
V: TRBV4-2
J: TRBJ2-5

CDR3: CSAETGGREKLFF
DNA: TGCAGCGCCGAGACAGGGGGTCGTGAAAAACTGTTTTTT
D: TRBD1
size: .
V: TRBV29-1
J: TRBJ1-4

CDR3: CASSLGQANTEAFF
DNA: TGTGCCAGCAGCTTAGGGCAGGCGAACACTGAAGCTTTCTTT
D: .
size: .
V: TRBV11-2
J: TRBJ1-1

CDR3: CASGLEPGHLSNQPQHF
DNA: TGTGCTAGTGGTTTGGAGCCTGGACACCTAAGCAATCAGCCCCAGCATTTT
D: .
size: .
V: TRBV12-5
J: TRBJ1-5

CDR3: CASSPPQRTDTQYF
DNA: TGTGCCAGCTCACCACCACAGCGGACAGATACGCAGTATTTT
D: .
size: .
V: TRBV18
J: TRBJ2-3

CDR3: CASSQDLAGGASTGELFF
DNA: TGTGCCAGCAGCCAGGATCTAGCGGGGGGGGCGAGCACCGGGGAGCTGTTTTTT
D: TRBD2
size: .
V: TRBV4-2
J: TRBJ2-2

CDR3: CASTPGQAVADTQYF
DNA: TGTGCCAGCACCCCGGGGCAGGCCGTGGCAGATACGCAGTATTTT
D: .
size: .
V: TRBV7-9
J: TRBJ2-3

CDR3: CASSYSRDITYNEQFF
DNA: TGTGCCAGCAGTTACTCCCGGGATATAACCTACAATGAGCAGTTCTTC
D: .
size: .
V: TRBV6-5
J: TRBJ2-1

CDR3: CASRPGGTGGYEQYF
DNA: TGTGCCAGCAGGCCCGGAGGGACAGGGGGCTACGAGCAGTACTTC
D: TRBD1
size: .
V: TRBV6-6
J: TRBJ2-7

CDR3: CASSPIGTGRTQETQYF
DNA: TGCGCCAGCAGCCCAATAGGCACGGGCAGGACCCAAGAGACCCAGTACTTC
D: .
size: .
V: TRBV5-1
J: TRBJ2-5

CDR3: CASKSQQETQYF
DNA: TGCGCCAGCAAGTCACAACAAGAGACCCAGTACTTC
D: .
size: few
V: TRBV23-1
J: TRBJ2-5

CDR3: CASSVDRVGNTEAFF
DNA: TGCGCCAGCAGCGTGGACAGGGTCGGGAACACTGAAGCTTTCTTT
D: TRBD1
size: .
V: TRBV5-1
J: TRBJ1-1

CDR3: CATSRVGFTRSPLHF
DNA: TGTGCCACCAGCAGAGTTGGGTTTACGCGGTCACCCCTCCACTTT
D: .
size: .
V: TRBV15
J: TRBJ1-6

CDR3: CASSFGTGVNEQYF
DNA: TGCGCCAGCAGCTTCGGGACAGGGGTGAACGAGCAGTACTTC
D: TRBD1
size: .
V: TRBV5-1
J: TRBJ2-7

CDR3: CATRQGRSYNEQFF
DNA: TGTGCCACCAGACAGGGGCGCTCCTACAATGAGCAGTTCTTC
D: TRBD1
size: .
V: TRBV6-5
J: TRBJ2-1

CDR3: CASSLLGLGQGRREQYF
DNA: TGCGCCAGCAGCCTCCTGGGGTTGGGACAGGGGAGACGCGAGCAGTACTTC
D: TRBD1
size: .
V: TRBV4-1
J: TRBJ2-7

CDR3: CASSYDPLRGSEKLFF
DNA: TGTGCCAGCAGTTATGACCCACTACGGGGAAGCGAAAAACTGTTTTTT
D: .
size: .
V: TRBV7-2
J: TRBJ1-4

CDR3: CASSQGLEATPPFF
DNA: TGCGCCAGCAGCCAAGGATTAGAGGCCACCCCACCGTTCTTC
D: .
size: few
V: TRBV4-1
J: TRBJ2-1

CDR3: CASSLRPGGSYEQYF
DNA: TGTGCCAGCAGCTTAAGGCCCGGGGGCTCCTACGAGCAGTACTTC
D: .
size: few
V: TRBV11-2
J: TRBJ2-7

CDR3: CAWSGDGPYGYTF
DNA: TGTGCCTGGAGTGGGGACGGACCTTATGGCTACACCTTC
D: .
size: .
V: TRBV30
J: TRBJ1-2